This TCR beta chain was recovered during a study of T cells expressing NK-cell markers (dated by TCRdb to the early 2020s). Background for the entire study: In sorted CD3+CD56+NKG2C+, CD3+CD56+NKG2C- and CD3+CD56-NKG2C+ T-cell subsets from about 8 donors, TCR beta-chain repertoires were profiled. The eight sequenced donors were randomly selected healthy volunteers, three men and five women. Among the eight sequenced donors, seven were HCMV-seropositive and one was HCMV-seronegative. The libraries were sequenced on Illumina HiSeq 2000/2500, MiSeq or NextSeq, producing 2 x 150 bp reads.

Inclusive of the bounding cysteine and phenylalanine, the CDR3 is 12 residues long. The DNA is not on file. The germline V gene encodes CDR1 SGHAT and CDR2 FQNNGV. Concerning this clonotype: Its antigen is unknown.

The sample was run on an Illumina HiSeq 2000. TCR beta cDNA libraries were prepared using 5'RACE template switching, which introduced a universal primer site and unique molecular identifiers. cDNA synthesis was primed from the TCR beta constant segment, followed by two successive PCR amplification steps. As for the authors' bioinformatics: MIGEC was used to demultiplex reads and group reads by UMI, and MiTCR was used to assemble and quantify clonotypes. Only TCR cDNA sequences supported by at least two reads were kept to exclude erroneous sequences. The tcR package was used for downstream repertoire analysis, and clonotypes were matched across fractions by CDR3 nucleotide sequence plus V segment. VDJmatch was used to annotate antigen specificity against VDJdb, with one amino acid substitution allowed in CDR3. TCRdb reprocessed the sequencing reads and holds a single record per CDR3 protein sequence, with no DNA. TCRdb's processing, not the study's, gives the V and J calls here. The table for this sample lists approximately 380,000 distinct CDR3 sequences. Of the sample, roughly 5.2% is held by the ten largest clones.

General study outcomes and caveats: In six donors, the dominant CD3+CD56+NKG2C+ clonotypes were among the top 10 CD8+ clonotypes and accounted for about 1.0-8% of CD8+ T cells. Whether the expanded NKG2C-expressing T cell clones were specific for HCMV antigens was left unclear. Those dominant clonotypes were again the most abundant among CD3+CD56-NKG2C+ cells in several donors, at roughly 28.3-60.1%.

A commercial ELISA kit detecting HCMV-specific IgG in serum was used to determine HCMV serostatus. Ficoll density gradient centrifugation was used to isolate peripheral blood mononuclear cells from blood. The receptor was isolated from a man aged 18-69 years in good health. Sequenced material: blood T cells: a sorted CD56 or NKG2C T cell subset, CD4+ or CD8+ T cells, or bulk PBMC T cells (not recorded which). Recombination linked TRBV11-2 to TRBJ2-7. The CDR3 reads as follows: CASSWTHYEQYF.